This T cell receptor (beta chain) comes out of a study of Graves' ophthalmopathy and Graves' hyperthyroidism. Overall study: The blood sample was drawn at first diagnosis and before any treatment. Broader study findings: Most thyroid clonotypes with frequency above 0.001 were detected in blood too.

Trimming at V came to 6 bases and at J to 9 bases, leaving 4 bases not matched to a gene. This CDR3 has 14 amino acids. In germline, CDR1 is MNHNS, CDR2 SASEGT. For repertoire sequencing, the TCR beta CDR3 regions were amplified from RNA transcripts. Investigators did first-round RT-PCR with HTBI primers, then second-round multiplex PCR. TCRdb reanalysed the multiplex PCR reads using MiXCR and keeps one entry per CDR3 protein. The sample has 600,000 to 650,000 distinct CDR3 sequences; about a fifth are singletons. The study recruited hyperthyroidism patients aged 18 to 65 who were newly diagnosed, under 2 months' duration. Orbital computed tomography and thyroid ultrasound, along with TRAb, serum thyroxine and clinical symptoms, underpinned diagnosis. About this clonotype: Its cognate antigen is unknown.

The TCR was taken from a woman under 30 with stable Graves' hyperthyroidism. Some clones in this sample may be carry-over from other donors' samples. The source material was peripheral blood. The gene calls are TRBV6-1 and TRBJ1-6; 11 nucleotides align to TRBD1. The DNA of the CDR3 is TGTGCCAGCAGGGACAGGGGGCAGGGTTCACCCCTCCACTTT. Encoded protein: CASRDRGQGSPLHF.